Listed below are T cell receptor beta chains from one sample, sequenced in a study of PD-1 blockade in classical Hodgkin lymphoma. Clones were sequenced by immunoSEQ multiplex PCR, and TCRdb holds only the in-frame ones, with some missing. The sample consists of tens of thousands of clones, roughly 70% of them appearing once. Sequences were derived from peripheral blood mononuclear cells (PBMCs), sampled before the second cycle of nivolumab. These receptors came from a human donor with classical Hodgkin lymphoma. Each CDR3 is given with its conserved first and last residue. The D gene is left open where the match is weak. Clone size is not always given. Where it is, it says once, few, many or a class for expanded clones.

d_gene: NA; j_gene: TRBJ2-3; abundance: NA; v_gene: TRBV9; CDR3aa: CASSRTDTQYF; CDR3nt: TGTGCCAGCAGCCGGACGGATACGCAGTATTTT
d_gene: NA; j_gene: TRBJ1-1; abundance: NA; v_gene: TRBV30; CDR3aa: CAWRYWGQATEAFF; CDR3nt: TGTGCCTGGAGGTACTGGGGGCAGGCGACTGAAGCTTTCTTT
d_gene: NA; j_gene: TRBJ2-7; abundance: NA; v_gene: TRBV9; CDR3aa: CASSAGRMDEQYF; CDR3nt: TGTGCCAGCAGCGCGGGGAGGATGGACGAGCAGTACTTC
d_gene: TRBD2; j_gene: TRBJ2-3; abundance: NA; v_gene: TRBV11-2; CDR3aa: CASGSGHRTSGADTQYF; CDR3nt: TGTGCCAGCGGGTCGGGACACCGGACTAGCGGAGCAGATACGCAGTATTTT
d_gene: NA; j_gene: TRBJ1-1; abundance: NA; v_gene: TRBV19; CDR3aa: CASSIVGGEAFF; CDR3nt: TGTGCCAGTAGTATAGTGGGGGGTGAAGCTTTCTTT
d_gene: NA; j_gene: TRBJ1-5; abundance: NA; v_gene: TRBV5-6; CDR3aa: CASSLGGINQPQHF; CDR3nt: TGTGCCAGCAGCTTGGGGGGGATCAATCAGCCCCAGCATTTT
d_gene: TRBD2; j_gene: TRBJ2-2; abundance: NA; v_gene: TRBV11-2; CDR3aa: CASSLRGSLTGELFF; CDR3nt: TGTGCCAGCAGCTTACGCGGGAGCCTCACCGGGGAGCTGTTTTTT
d_gene: NA; j_gene: TRBJ2-2; abundance: NA; v_gene: TRBV19; CDR3aa: CASSINPVAGELFF; CDR3nt: TGTGCCAGTAGTATTAACCCAGTGGCCGGGGAGCTGTTTTTT
d_gene: TRBD2; j_gene: TRBJ2-1; abundance: NA; v_gene: TRBV19; CDR3aa: CASSRLAGGPRNEQFF; CDR3nt: TGTGCCAGTAGTAGACTAGCGGGAGGGCCTAGAAATGAGCAGTTCTTC
d_gene: NA; j_gene: TRBJ1-1; abundance: NA; v_gene: TRBV28; CDR3aa: CAIAGWGSEAFF; CDR3nt: TGTGCCATAGCGGGTTGGGGTTCTGAAGCTTTCTTT
d_gene: NA; j_gene: TRBJ1-1; abundance: NA; v_gene: TRBV5-1; CDR3aa: CASSLTQLANTEAFF; CDR3nt: TGCGCCAGCAGCTTGACGCAGCTAGCCAACACTGAAGCTTTCTTT
d_gene: NA; j_gene: TRBJ2-1; abundance: NA; v_gene: TRBV19; CDR3aa: CASSILAGEQFF; CDR3nt: TGTGCCAGTAGTATCCTGGCTGGTGAGCAGTTCTTC
d_gene: NA; j_gene: TRBJ2-2; abundance: few; v_gene: TRBV27; CDR3aa: CASSTGYPGELFF; CDR3nt: TGTGCCAGCAGTACAGGTTATCCCGGGGAGCTGTTTTTT
d_gene: NA; j_gene: TRBJ1-1; abundance: NA; v_gene: TRBV4-3; CDR3aa: CASSQEVVTLGVKNTEAFF; CDR3nt: TGCGCCAGCAGCCAAGAAGTGGTTACGCTGGGGGTAAAGAACACTGAAGCTTTCTTT